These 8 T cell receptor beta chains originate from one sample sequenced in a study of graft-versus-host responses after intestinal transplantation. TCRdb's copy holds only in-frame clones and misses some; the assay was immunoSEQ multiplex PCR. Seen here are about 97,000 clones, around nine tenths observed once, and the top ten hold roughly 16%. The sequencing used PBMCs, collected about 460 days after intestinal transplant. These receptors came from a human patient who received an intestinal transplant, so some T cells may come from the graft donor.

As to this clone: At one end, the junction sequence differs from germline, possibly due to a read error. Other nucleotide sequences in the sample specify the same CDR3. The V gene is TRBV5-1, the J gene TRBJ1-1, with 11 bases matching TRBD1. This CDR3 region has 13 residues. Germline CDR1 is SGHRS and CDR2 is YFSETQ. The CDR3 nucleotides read TGCGCCAGCAGCTTGGGGACAGGGGGCGAAGCGTTCTTT. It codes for CASSLGTGGEAFF.

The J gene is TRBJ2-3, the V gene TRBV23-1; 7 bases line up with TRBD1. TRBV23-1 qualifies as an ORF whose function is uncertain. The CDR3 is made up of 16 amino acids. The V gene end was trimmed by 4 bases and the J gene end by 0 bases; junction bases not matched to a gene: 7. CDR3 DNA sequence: TGCGCCAGCAGTCGTGGACAGGTACCTAGCACAGATACGCAGTATTTT. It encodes CASSRGQVPSTDTQYF.

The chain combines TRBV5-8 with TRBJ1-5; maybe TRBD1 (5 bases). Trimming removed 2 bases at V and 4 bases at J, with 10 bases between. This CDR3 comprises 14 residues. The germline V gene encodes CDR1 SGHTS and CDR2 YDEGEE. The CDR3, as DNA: TGTGCCAGCAGCTTTGGGGCAGGAAATCAGCCCCAGCATTTT. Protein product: CASSFGAGNQPQHF.

DNA of the CDR3: TGTGCCAGCAGCTTGGTCGGGCGTAACTATGGCTACACCTTC. As protein: CASSLVGRNYGYTF. V gene TRBV5-8 combines with J gene TRBJ1-2; D remains ambiguous. V lost 0 bases to trimming and J lost 1 base, with 7 bases between them. The CDR3 is made up of 14 amino acids. Per germline, CDR1 SGHTS and CDR2 YDEGEE.

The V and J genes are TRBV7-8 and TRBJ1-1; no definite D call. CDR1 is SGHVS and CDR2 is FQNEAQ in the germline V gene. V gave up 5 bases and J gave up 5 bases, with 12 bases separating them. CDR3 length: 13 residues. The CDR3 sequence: CASSLGWDTEAFF. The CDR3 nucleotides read TGTGCCAGCAGCCTAGGGTGGGATACTGAAGCTTTCTTT.

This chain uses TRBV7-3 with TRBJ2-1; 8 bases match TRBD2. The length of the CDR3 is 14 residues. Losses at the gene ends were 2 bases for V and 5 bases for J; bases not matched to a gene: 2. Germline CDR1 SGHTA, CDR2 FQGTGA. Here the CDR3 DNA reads TGTGCCAGCAGCTTACGGGGGGGCCACAATGAGCAGTTCTTC. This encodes CASSLRGGHNEQFF.

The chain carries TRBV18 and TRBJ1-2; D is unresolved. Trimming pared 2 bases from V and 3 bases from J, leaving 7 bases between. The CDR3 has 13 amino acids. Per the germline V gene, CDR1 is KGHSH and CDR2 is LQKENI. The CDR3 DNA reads TGTGCCAGCTCACCAGACGGAGACTATGGCTACACCTTC. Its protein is CASSPDGDYGYTF.

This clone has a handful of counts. The chain's CDR3 is CASSGTGTDTEAFF. The CDR3 coding sequence is TGTGCCAGCAGCGGAACCGGGACCGACACTGAAGCTTTCTTT. The rearrangement uses TRBV5-6 and TRBJ1-1; TRBD1 might be the D (5 bases). CDR3 length: 14 residues. The ends were cut back, 4 bases at V and 3 bases at J, with 13 bases in the middle. Per germline, CDR1 SGHDT and CDR2 YYEEEE. The variable domain in full, with the rest retrieved from reference TRBV5-6 and TRBJ1-1, is DAGVTQSPTHLIKTRGQQVTLRCSPKSGHDTVSWYQQALGQGPQFIFQYYEEEERQRGNFPDRFSGHQFPNYSSELNVNALLLGDSALYLCASSGTGTDTEAFFGQGTRLTVV.